This TCR beta chain was profiled in a study of T cells in localized non-small cell lung cancer. General study results and limits: Turning up in adjacent lung were a median approximately 50 of the top 100 tumor clones.

The germline V gene encodes CDR1 LNHDA and CDR2 SQIVND (reference sequence). Trimming took off 5 bases at V and 1 base at J, with 11 bases between the two ends. CDR3 length: 14 residues. Turning to this clone: What it binds is not known.

Assay: immunoSEQ multiplex PCR; the TCRdb copy retains only in-frame clones and omits some. The sample consists of approximately 22,000 clones, roughly 89% of them appearing once. The chain carries TRBV19 and TRBJ1-1; D not certain. The sample consisted of peripheral blood, taken before any cancer treatment. This TCR was recovered from a male donor at least 60 years old with stage I squamous cell lung carcinoma. The CDR3 nucleotides read TGTGCCAGTAGTGTTTTCGGACCGAACACTGAAGCTTTCTTT. This gives the protein CASSVFGPNTEAFF.